This record looks at one TCR beta chain sequence and its context. Its antigen is not known. The data were obtained in a study of T cell responses to AZD1222 COVID-19 vaccine. In germline, CDR1 is MDHEN, CDR2 SYDVKM. Losses at the gene ends were 2 bases for V and 2 bases for J; bases not matched to a gene: 14. CDR3 length: 18 residues. Data came from immunoSEQ multiplex PCR; TCRdb stores just in-frame clones and leaves some out. Here the sample spans roughly 150,000 clones, roughly 90% being singletons. Points from the study as a whole: The donors showed a predominance of white British ancestry and of females, with possible underestimation of clonal diversity. The reported proportion of spike-specific TCRs targeting unmutated variant regions was nearly half.

This chain uses TRBV28 with TRBJ2-7, with 8 positions matching TRBD1. The sequence was collected from an adult who received the AZD1222 COVID-19 vaccine. The specimen comprised peripheral blood, sampled 28 days after the second AZD1222 dose. The CDR3 DNA sequence: TGTGCCAGCAGTTTAGGCCTTGGCCGGTGGGACAGGCCCTACGAGCAGTACTTC. Protein: CASSLGLGRWDRPYEQYF.